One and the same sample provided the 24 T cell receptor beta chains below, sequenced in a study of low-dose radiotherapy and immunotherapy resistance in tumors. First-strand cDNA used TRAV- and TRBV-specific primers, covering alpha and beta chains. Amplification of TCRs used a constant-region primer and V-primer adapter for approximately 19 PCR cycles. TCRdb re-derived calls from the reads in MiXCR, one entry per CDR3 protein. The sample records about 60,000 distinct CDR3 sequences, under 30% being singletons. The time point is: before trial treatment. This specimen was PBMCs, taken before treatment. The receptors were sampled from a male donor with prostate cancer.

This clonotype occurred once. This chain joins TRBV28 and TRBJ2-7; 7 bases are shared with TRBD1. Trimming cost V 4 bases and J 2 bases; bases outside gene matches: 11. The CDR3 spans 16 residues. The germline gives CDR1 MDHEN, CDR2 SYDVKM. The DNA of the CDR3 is TGTGCCAGCAGTTCCACTAGACAGGGATTCACCTACGAGCAGTACTTC. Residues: CASSSTRQGFTYEQYF.

The CDR3 region has the DNA TGTGCCAGCAGTTGGGGCGTTTCCTACGAGCAGTACTTC. This translates into CASSWGVSYEQYF. This rearrangement joins TRBV28 to TRBJ2-7; possibly TRBD1 for D (5 bases). The V and J ends lost 4 bases and 1 base respectively, with 8 bases between them. Germline-derived CDR1 and CDR2 are MDHEN and SYDVKM. CDR3 size: 13 residues.

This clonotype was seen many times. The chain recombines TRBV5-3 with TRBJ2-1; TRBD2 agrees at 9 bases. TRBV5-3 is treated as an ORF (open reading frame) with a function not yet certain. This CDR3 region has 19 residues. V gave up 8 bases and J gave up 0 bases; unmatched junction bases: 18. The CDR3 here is CASRTKSGGGASSYNEQFF. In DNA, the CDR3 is TGTGCCAGCAGAACAAAGTCTGGCGGGGGGGCCAGCTCCTACAATGAGCAGTTCTTC.

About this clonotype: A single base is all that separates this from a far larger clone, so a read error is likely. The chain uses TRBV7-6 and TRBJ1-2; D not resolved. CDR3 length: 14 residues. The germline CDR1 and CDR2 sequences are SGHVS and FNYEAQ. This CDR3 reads CSSSLRAEGYGYTF. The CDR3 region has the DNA TGTTCCAGCAGCCTTCGAGCTGAAGGCTATGGCTACACCTTC.

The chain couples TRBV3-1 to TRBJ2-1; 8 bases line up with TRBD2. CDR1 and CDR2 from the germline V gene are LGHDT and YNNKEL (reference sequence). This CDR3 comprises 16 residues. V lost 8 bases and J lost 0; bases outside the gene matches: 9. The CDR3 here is CASRRSSGSSYNEQFF. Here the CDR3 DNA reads TGTGCCAGCCGCCGGTCGAGCGGGAGCTCCTACAATGAGCAGTTCTTC.

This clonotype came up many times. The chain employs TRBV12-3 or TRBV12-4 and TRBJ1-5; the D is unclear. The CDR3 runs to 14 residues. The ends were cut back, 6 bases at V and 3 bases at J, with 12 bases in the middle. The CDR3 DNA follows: TGTGCCAGCAGCCCAGGAGGCGACAATCAGCCCCAGCATTTT. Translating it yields CASSPGGDNQPQHF.

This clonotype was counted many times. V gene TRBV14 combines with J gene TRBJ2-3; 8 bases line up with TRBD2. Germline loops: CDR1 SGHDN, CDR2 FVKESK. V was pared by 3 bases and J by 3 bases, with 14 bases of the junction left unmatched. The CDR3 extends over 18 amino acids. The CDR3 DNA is TGTGCCAGCAGCCAGGGGAGGACCGTAGCGGGGTGGACAGATACGCAGTATTTT. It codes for CASSQGRTVAGWTDTQYF.

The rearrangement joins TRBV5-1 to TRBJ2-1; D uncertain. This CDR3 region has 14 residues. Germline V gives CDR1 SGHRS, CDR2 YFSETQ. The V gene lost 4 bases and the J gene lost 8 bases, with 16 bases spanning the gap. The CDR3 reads CASSPRRLGYEQFF. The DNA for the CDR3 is TGCGCCAGCAGCCCCCGGAGACTTGGCTATGAGCAGTTCTTC.

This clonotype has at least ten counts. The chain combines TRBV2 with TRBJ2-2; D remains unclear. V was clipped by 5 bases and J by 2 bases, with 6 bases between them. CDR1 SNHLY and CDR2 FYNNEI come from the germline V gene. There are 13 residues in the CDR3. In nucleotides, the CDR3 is TGTGCCAGCAGTTCGTCAAACACCGGGGAGCTGTTTTTT. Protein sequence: CASSSSNTGELFF.

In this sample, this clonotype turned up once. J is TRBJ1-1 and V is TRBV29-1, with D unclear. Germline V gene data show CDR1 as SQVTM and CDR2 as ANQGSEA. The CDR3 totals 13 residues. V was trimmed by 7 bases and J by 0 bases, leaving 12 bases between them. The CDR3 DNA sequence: TGCAGCGGACGGATCGATATGAACACTGAAGCTTTCTTT. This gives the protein CSGRIDMNTEAFF.

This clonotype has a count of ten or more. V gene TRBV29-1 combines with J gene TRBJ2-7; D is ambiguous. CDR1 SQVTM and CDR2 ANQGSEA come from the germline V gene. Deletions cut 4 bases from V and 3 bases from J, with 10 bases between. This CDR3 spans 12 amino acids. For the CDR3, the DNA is TGCAGCGTTGGCACCCTCCTCTACGAGCAGTACTTC. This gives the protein CSVGTLLYEQYF.

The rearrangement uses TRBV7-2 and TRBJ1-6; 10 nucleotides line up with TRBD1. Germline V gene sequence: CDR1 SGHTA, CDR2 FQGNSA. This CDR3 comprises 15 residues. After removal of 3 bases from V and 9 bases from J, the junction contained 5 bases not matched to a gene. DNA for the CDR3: TGTGCCAGCAGCTTTGGAGACAGGGGGCTTTCACCCCTCCACTTT. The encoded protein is CASSFGDRGLSPLHF.

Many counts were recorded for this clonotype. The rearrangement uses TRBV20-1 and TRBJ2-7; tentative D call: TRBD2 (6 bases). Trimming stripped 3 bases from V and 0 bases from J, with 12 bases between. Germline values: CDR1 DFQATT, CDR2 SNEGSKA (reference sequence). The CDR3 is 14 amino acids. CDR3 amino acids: CSASPGLSSYEQYF. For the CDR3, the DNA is TGCAGTGCTAGTCCGGGACTGAGCTCCTACGAGCAGTACTTC.

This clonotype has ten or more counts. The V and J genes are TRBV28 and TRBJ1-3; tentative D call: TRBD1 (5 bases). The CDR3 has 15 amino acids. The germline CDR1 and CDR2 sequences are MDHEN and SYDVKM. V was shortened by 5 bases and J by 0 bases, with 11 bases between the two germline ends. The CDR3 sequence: CASSRRGSSGNTIYF. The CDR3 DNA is TGTGCCAGCAGTCGTCGGGGGAGCTCTGGAAACACCATATATTTT.

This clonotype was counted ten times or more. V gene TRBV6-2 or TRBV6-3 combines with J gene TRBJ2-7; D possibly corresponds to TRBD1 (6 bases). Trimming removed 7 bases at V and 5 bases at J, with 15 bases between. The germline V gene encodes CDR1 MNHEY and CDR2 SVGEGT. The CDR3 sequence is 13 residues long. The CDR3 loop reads CASIPVGGNEQYF. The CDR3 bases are TGTGCCAGCATTCCGGTAGGGGGTAACGAGCAGTACTTC.

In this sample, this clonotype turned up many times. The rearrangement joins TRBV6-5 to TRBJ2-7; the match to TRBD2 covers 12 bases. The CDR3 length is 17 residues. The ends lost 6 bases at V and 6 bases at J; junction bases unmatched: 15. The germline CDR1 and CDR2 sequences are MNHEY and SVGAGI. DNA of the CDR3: TGTGCCAGCAGCCTAAGGGCCCCACTAGCGGGAGGTGGCGAGCAGTACTTC. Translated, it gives CASSLRAPLAGGGEQYF.

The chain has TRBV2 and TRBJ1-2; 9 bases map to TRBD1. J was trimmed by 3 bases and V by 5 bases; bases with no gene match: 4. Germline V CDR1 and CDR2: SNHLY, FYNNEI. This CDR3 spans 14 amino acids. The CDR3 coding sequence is TGTGCCAGCAGTACAGGGGGCTTGGACTATGGCTACACCTTC. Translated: CASSTGGLDYGYTF. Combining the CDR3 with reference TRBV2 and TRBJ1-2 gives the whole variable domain EPEVTQTPSHQVTQMGQEVILRCVPISNHLYFYWYRQILGQKVEFLVSFYNNEISEKSEIFDDQFSVERPDGSNFTLKIRSTKLEDSAMYFCASSTGGLDYGYTFGSGTRLTVV.

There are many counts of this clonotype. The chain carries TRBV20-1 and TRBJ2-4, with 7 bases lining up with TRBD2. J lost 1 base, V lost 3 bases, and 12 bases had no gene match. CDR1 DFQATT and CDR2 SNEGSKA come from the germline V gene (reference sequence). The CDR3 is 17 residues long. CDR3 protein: CSARGERDPGAKNIQYF. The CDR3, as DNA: TGCAGTGCTAGGGGGGAGCGGGACCCTGGGGCCAAAAACATTCAGTACTTC.

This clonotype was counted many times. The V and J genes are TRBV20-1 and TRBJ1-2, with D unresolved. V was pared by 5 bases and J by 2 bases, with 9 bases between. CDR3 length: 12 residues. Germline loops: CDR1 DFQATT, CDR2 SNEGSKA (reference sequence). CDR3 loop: CSAPRENYGYTF. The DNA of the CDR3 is TGCAGTGCTCCTAGGGAAAACTATGGCTACACCTTC.

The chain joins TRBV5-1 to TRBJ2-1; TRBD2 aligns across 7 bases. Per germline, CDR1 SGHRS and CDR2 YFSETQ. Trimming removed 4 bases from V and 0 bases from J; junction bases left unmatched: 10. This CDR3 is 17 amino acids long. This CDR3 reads CASSEGRGGSSYNEQFF. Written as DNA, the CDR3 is TGCGCCAGCAGCGAGGGGAGGGGCGGGAGCTCCTACAATGAGCAGTTCTTC.

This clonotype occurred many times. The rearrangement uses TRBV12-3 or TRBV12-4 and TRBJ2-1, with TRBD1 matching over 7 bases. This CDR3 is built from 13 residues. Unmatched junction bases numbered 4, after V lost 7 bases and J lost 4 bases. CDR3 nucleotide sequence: TGTGCCAGCACTCCGGGACAGTACAATGAGCAGTTCTTC. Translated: CASTPGQYNEQFF.

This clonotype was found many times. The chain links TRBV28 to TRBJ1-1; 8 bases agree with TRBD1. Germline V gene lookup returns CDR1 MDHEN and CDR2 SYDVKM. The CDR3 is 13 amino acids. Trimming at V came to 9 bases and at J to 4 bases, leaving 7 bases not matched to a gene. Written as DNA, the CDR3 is TGTGCCAGTATTACAGGGGGGAGCACTGAAGCTTTCTTT. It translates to CASITGGSTEAFF.

This CDR3 reads CASSPRGARDYGYTF. For the CDR3, the DNA is TGTGCCAGCAGCCCCCGGGGGGCTAGGGACTATGGCTACACCTTC. The chain joins TRBV5-4 to TRBJ1-2; D may be TRBD1 (6 bases). Germline V gene lookup returns CDR1 SGHNT and CDR2 YYREEE (reference sequence). Trimming shortened V by 4 bases and J by 3 bases, and 16 bases separated the two germline ends. The length of the CDR3 is 15 residues.

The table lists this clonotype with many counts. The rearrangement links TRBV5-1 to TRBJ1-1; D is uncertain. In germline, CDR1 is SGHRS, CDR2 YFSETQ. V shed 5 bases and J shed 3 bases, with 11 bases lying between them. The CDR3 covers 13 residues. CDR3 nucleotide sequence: TGCGCCAGCAGTTCAGGCGAGGACACTGAAGCTTTCTTT. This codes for CASSSGEDTEAFF. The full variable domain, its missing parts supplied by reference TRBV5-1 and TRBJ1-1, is KAGVTQTPRYLIKTRGQQVTLSCSPISGHRSVSWYQQTPGQGLQFLFEYFSETQRNKGNFPGRFSGRQFSNSRSEMNVSTLELGDSALYLCASSSGEDTEAFFGQGTRLTVV.